The 15 T cell receptor beta chains given below trace back to one sample, sequenced in a study of blood T cell repertoires in COVID-19. TCRdb's table, derived via immunoSEQ multiplex PCR, lists solely in-frame clones and lacks some. The sample has 120,000 to 150,000 clones, 79% seen once. Sample: peripheral blood. Source of these receptors: a man in his sixties with acute or convalescent COVID-19.

The chain is built from TRBV2 and TRBJ1-4; 7 bases agree with TRBD1. The CDR3 spans 15 residues. Per germline, CDR1 SNHLY and CDR2 FYNNEI. J lost 4 bases, V lost 6 bases, and 8 bases had no gene match. The CDR3 sequence: CASSDVGTVNEKLFF. CDR3 nucleotides: TGTGCCAGCAGCGACGTCGGGACAGTTAATGAAAAACTGTTTTTT.

The rearrangement links TRBV2 to TRBJ2-3, with D possibly matching TRBD2 (5 bases). Germline CDR1 reads SNHLY; CDR2 reads FYNNEI. This CDR3 contains 15 residues. The ends were cut back, 2 bases at V and 0 bases at J, with 9 bases in the middle. The CDR3 sequence is CASSERESSTDTQYF. The CDR3 nucleotides are TGTGCCAGCAGTGAAAGGGAGTCTAGCACAGATACGCAGTATTTT. The full variable domain, rest sourced from reference TRBV2 and TRBJ2-3, is EPEVTQTPSHQVTQMGQEVILRCVPISNHLYFYWYRQILGQKVEFLVSFYNNEISEKSEIFDDQFSVERPDGSNFTLKIRSTKLEDSAMYFCASSERESSTDTQYFGPGTRLTVL.

This rearrangement joins TRBV9 to TRBJ2-1, with 11 nucleotides matching TRBD2. Trimming cost V 7 bases and J 2 bases; bases outside gene matches: 2. This CDR3 contains 14 residues. CDR1 is SGDLS and CDR2 is YYNGEE in the germline V gene. CDR3 DNA sequence: TGTGCCAGCCAGACTAGCGGGGCCTACAATGAGCAGTTCTTC. It yields the protein CASQTSGAYNEQFF.

The rearrangement joins TRBV27 to TRBJ1-6, with 8 bases fitting TRBD1. This CDR3 region has 14 residues. Trimming at V came to 5 bases and at J to 10 bases, leaving 7 bases not matched to a gene. The V gene's germline CDR1 is MNHEY and CDR2 SMNVEV (reference sequence). The CDR3 bases are TGTGCCAGCAGTGTCGGACAGGGTCGATCACCCCTCCACTTT. It is translated as CASSVGQGRSPLHF.

The chain carries TRBV4-2 and TRBJ2-2; D is perhaps TRBD1 (6 bases). The V and J ends lost 2 bases and 8 bases respectively, with 12 bases between them. Germline V lookup: CDR1 LGHNA, CDR2 YNFKEQ. The CDR3 length is 14 residues. The CDR3 sequence: CASSQFGTTGELFF. CDR3 sequence (DNA): TGTGCCAGCAGCCAATTTGGGACAACGGGGGAGCTGTTTTTT.

The CDR3 loop is CASSSGQKNTEAFF. The CDR3 DNA reads TGTGCCAGCAGCTCAGGACAGAAGAACACTGAAGCTTTCTTT. This rearrangement joins TRBV5-8 to TRBJ1-1; D is perhaps TRBD1 (6 bases). CDR3 length equals 14 residues. The V and J ends lost 3 bases and 1 base respectively, with 10 bases between them. CDR1 SGHTS and CDR2 YDEGEE come from the germline V gene.

The V call is TRBV6-2 or TRBV6-3, the J call TRBJ2-7; D unresolved. Germline assignment: CDR1 MNHEY and CDR2 SVGEGT. V shed 6 bases and J shed 5 bases, with 8 bases lying between them. The CDR3 has 11 amino acids. The CDR3 protein is CASSQLNEQYF. CDR3 nucleotides: TGTGCCAGCAGCCAACTGAACGAGCAGTACTTC.

This clone was counted a single time. This sequence joins TRBV24-1 and TRBJ2-3; 7 bases align to TRBD2. Germline CDR1 is KGHDR and CDR2 is SFDVKD. The CDR3 has 16 residues. J was trimmed by 3 bases and V by 3 bases; bases with no gene match: 8. The CDR3 DNA is TGTGCCACCAGTGATGCGAGCGGGATTGGGACAGATACGCAGTATTTT. Translating it yields CATSDASGIGTDTQYF.

The chain carries TRBV1 and TRBJ2-1; the D call in the table, TRBD2, was not verified against the DNA. TRBV1 represents a pseudogene. This CDR3 contains 15 residues. CDR3 in DNA: TGCACCAGCAGCTTTAGCGGGAGGGGTTGCAATGAGCAGTTCTTC. The encoded protein is CTSSFSGRGCNEQFF.

The V call is TRBV3-1 (or the pseudogene TRBV3-2), the J call TRBJ2-6, with 8 bases matching TRBD1. V lost 5 bases, J lost 13 bases, and 7 bases stayed unmatched. This CDR3 spans 13 amino acids. CDR1 is LGHDT, CDR2 YNNKEL, per germline (reference sequence). The CDR3 DNA follows: TGTGCCAGCAGCAGACAGGGGCTAGGGGTCCTGACTTTC. Protein product: CASSRQGLGVLTF.

V gene TRBV11-1 combines with J gene TRBJ2-2; 8 bases match TRBD1. The ends lost 1 base at V and 4 bases at J; junction bases unmatched: 2. The CDR3 spans 15 residues. Germline CDR1 and CDR2: SGHAT and FQDESV (reference sequence). CDR3 in amino acids: CASSLGTGGTGELFF. DNA of the CDR3: TGTGCCAGCAGCTTAGGAACAGGGGGCACCGGGGAGCTGTTTTTT.

The chain uses TRBV6-4 and TRBJ1-5, with a tentative D call TRBD1 (5 bases). The CDR3 spans 17 residues. Germline CDR1 MRHNA, CDR2 SNTAGT. Trimming took 6 bases from V and 5 from J, leaving 23 bases between them. Here the CDR3 reads CASRKKQRLGDYQPQHF. In DNA, the CDR3 is TGTGCCAGCAGAAAAAAACAACGGTTAGGGGACTATCAGCCCCAGCATTTT.

The rearrangement links TRBV20-1 to TRBJ1-3; D remains unclear. Germline CDR1 DFQATT, CDR2 SNEGSKA (reference sequence). The CDR3 runs 11 residues. V was trimmed by 6 bases and J by 11 bases, leaving 14 bases between them. The CDR3, as DNA: TGCAGTGCCGATAGCGGGCAGGCCATATATTTT. This gives the protein CSADSGQAIYF.

Points on this clone: At the DNA level, this CDR3 is encoded by other sequences in the same sample as well. The chain combines TRBV18 with TRBJ1-3; D unresolved. CDR1 and CDR2 from the germline V gene are KGHSH and LQKENI. V was trimmed by 3 bases and J by 4 bases, leaving 13 bases between them. The CDR3 loop spans 15 amino acids. CDR3 in amino acids: CASSPGQVSGNTIYF. The CDR3 nucleotides are TGTGCCAGCTCACCTGGTCAGGTCTCGGGAAACACCATATATTTT. The whole variable domain, remainder taken from reference TRBV18 and TRBJ1-3, is NAGVMQNPRHLVRRRGQEARLRCSPMKGHSHVYWYRQLPEEGLKFMVYLQKENIIDESGMPKERFSAEFPKEGPSILRIQQVVRGDSAAYFCASSPGQVSGNTIYFGEGSWLTVV.

The chain couples TRBV3-1 (or the pseudogene TRBV3-2) to TRBJ2-5; D remains ambiguous. This CDR3 contains 12 residues. CDR1 is LGHDT and CDR2 is YNNKEL in the germline V gene (reference sequence). Trimming cost V 2 bases and J 5 bases, with 6 bases left between them. The CDR3 bases are TGTGCCAGCAGCCAATTCCGGGAGACCCAGTACTTC. Residues: CASSQFRETQYF.